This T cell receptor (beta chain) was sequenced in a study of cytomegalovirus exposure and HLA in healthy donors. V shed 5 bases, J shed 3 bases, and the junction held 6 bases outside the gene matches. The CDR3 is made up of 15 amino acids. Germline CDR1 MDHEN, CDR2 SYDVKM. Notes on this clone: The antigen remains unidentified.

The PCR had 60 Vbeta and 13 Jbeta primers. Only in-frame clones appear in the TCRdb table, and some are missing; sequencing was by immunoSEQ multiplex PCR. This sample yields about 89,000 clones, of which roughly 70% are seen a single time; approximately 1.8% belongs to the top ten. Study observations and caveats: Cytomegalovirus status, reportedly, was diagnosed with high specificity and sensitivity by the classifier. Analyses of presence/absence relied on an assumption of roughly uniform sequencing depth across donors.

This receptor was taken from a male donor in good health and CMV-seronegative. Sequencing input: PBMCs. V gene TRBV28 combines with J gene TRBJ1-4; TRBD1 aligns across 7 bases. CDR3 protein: CASSTLTGPNEKLFF. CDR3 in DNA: TGTGCCAGCAGTACCCTGACAGGGCCTAATGAAAAACTGTTTTTT.